Sequencing of this TCR beta chain was carried out in a study of blood T cell repertoires in COVID-19. Overall study: PBMCs, B-cell-depleted T cells, or T cells were the source of the cDNA or gDNA that made up the material.

The CDR3 is made up of 16 amino acids. Germline CDR1 is MDHEN and CDR2 is SYDVKM. V gave up 2 bases and J gave up 5 bases, with 18 bases separating them. Repertoires were generated with immunoSEQ multiplex PCR, while TCRdb's copy carries only in-frame clones and drops some. The sample carries 55,000 to 75,000 clones, around 77% recorded once. The clonotype was recovered from an elderly man with active or convalescent COVID-19. Sequencing was done on a sample of peripheral blood. This rearrangement joins TRBV28 to TRBJ1-2, with a weak D call TRBD1 (5 bases). CDR3 in DNA: TGTGCCAGCAGTTTACGAACCCCGGGGGTTCCTTATGGCTACACCTTC. This codes for CASSLRTPGVPYGYTF.